This T cell receptor beta chain was captured in a study of blood T cell repertoires in COVID-19. The overall study: PBMCs, B-cell-depleted T cells, or T cells were the source of the cDNA or gDNA that made up the material.

From germline, CDR1 is GTSNPN and CDR2 SVGIG (reference sequence). The CDR3 has 12 residues. Repertoires were generated with immunoSEQ multiplex PCR, while TCRdb's copy carries only in-frame clones and drops some. Of around 140,000 clones in the sample, 65% to 85% were seen once. The genes are TRBV30 and TRBJ2-3; weak D call: TRBD2 (6 bases). Source material: peripheral blood. This receptor was obtained from a woman aged 55 to 70 with acute or convalescent COVID-19. The CDR3 nucleotides are TGTGCACGCAGCGGGAGCACAGATACGCAGTATTTT. This sequence encodes CARSGSTDTQYF.